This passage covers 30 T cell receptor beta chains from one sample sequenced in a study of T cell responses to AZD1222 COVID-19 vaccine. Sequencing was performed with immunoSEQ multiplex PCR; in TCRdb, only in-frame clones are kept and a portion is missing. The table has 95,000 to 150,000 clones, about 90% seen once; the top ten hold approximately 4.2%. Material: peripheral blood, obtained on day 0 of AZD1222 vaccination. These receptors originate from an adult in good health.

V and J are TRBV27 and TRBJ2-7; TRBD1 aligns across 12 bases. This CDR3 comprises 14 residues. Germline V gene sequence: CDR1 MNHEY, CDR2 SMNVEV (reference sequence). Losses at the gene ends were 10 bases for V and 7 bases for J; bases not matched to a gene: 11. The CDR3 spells CAIRRDRGPSEQYF. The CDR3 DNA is TGTGCCATCCGGCGGGACAGGGGGCCGTCGGAGCAGTACTTC.

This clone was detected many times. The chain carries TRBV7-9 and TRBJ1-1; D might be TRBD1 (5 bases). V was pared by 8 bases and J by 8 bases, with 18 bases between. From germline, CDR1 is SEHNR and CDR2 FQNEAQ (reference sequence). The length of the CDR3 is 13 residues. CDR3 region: CASHGGVASEAFF. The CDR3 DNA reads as TGTGCCAGCCATGGGGGGGTTGCTTCCGAAGCTTTCTTT.

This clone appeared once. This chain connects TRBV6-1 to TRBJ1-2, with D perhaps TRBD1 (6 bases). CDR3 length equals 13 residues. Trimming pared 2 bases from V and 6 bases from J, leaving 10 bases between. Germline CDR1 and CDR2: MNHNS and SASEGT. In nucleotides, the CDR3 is TGTGCCAGCAGTGAATATGGACAGAATGGCTACACCTTC. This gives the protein CASSEYGQNGYTF.

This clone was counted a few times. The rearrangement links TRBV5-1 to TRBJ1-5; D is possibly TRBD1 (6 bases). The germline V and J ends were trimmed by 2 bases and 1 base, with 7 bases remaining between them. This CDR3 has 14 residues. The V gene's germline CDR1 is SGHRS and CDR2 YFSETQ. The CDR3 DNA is TGCGCCAGCAGCTTAACAGGGAGCAATCAGCCCCAGCATTTT. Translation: CASSLTGSNQPQHF.

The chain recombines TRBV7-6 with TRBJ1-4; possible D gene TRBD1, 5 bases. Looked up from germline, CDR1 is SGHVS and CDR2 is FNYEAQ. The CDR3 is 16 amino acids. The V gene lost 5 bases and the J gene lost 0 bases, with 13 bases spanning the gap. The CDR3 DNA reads TGTGCCAGCAGCCCAGGGAATAAAGCAACTAATGAAAAACTGTTTTTT. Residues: CASSPGNKATNEKLFF.

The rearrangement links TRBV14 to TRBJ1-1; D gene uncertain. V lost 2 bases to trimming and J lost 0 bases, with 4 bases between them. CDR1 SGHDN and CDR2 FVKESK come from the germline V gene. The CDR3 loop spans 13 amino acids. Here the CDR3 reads CASSQYMNTEAFF. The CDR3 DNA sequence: TGTGCCAGCAGCCAATATATGAACACTGAAGCTTTCTTT.

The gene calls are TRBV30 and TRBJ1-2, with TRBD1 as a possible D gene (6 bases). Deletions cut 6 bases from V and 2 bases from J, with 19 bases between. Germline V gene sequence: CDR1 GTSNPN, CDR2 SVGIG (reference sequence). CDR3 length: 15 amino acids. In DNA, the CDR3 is TGTGCCTGCAACCCCTGGGCAGGGGAGAACTATGGCTACACCTTC. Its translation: CACNPWAGENYGYTF.

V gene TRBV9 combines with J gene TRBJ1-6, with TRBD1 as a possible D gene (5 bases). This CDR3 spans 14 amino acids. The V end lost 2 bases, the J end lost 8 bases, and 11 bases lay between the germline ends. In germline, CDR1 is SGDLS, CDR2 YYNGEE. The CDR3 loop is CASSVGGPYSPLHF. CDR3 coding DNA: TGTGCCAGCAGCGTTGGGGGACCCTATTCACCCCTCCACTTT. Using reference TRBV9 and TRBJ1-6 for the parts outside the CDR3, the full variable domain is DSGVTQTPKHLITATGQRVTLRCSPRSGDLSVYWYQQSLDQGLQFLIQYYNGEERAKGNILERFSAQQFPDLHSELNLSSLELGDSALYFCASSVGGPYSPLHFGNGTRLTVT.

Written as DNA, the CDR3 is TGTGCCAGCAGTTATGCACCTGGACAGGGCCTCGGGTCCTATAATTCACCCCTCCACTTT. Translation gives CASSYAPGQGLGSYNSPLHF. The chain uses TRBV6-2 or TRBV6-3 and TRBJ1-6; 8 bases map to TRBD1. The J segment lost 1 base and the V segment lost 3 bases, leaving 14 bases of the junction unmatched. The germline V gene has CDR1 MNHEY and CDR2 SVGEGT. This CDR3 spans 20 amino acids.

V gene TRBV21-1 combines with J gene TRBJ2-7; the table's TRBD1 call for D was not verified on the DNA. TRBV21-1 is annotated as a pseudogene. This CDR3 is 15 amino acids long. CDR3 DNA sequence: TGTGCCAGCAGCAAAGAGGGGGTATGCTCCTACGAGCAGTACTTC. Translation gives CASSKEGVCSYEQYF.

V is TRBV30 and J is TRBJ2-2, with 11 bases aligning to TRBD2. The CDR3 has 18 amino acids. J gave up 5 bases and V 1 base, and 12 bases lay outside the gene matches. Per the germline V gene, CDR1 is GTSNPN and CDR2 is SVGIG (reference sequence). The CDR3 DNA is TGTGCCTGGAGTGGAAGACTAGCGGGACTCACCGGAACCGGGGAGCTGTTTTTT. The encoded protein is CAWSGRLAGLTGTGELFF.

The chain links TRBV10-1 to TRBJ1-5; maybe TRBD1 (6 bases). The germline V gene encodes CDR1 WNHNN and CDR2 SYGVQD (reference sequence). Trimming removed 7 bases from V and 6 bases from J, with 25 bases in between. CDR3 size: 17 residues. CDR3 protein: CASNKASFRGAVQPQHF. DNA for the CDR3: TGCGCCAGCAATAAGGCCTCTTTCAGGGGCGCAGTTCAGCCCCAGCATTTT.

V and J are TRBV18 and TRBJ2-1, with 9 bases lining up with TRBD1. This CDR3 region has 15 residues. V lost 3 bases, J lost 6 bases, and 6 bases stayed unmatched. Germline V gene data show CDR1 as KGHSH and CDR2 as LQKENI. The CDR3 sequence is CASSPTSGQGNEQFF. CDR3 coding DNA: TGTGCCAGCTCACCGACTTCGGGACAGGGCAATGAGCAGTTCTTC.

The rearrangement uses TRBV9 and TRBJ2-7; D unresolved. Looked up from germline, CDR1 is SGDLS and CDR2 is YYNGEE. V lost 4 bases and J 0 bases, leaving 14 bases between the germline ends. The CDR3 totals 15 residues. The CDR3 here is CASSRGQENSYEQYF. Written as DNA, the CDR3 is TGTGCCAGCAGCAGAGGTCAGGAGAACTCCTACGAGCAGTACTTC.

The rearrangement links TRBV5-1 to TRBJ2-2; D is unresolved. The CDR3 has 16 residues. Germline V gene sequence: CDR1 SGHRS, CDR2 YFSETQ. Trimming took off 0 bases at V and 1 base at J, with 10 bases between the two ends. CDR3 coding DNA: TGCGCCAGCAGCTTGGTCGTGGGTGGGAACACCGGGGAGCTGTTTTTT. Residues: CASSLVVGGNTGELFF.

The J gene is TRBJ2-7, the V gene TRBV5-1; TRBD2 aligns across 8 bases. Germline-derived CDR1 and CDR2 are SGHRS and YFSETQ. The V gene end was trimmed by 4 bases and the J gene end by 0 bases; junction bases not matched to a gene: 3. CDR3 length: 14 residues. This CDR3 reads CASSVGGASYEQYF. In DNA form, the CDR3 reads TGCGCCAGCAGCGTCGGGGGGGCCTCCTACGAGCAGTACTTC. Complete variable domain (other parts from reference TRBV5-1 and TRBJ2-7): KAGVTQTPRYLIKTRGQQVTLSCSPISGHRSVSWYQQTPGQGLQFLFEYFSETQRNKGNFPGRFSGRQFSNSRSEMNVSTLELGDSALYLCASSVGGASYEQYFGPGTRLTVT.

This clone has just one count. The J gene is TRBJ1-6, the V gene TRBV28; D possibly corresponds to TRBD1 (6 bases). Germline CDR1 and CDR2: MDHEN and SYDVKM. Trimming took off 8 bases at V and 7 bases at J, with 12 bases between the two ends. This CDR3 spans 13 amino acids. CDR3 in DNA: TGTGCCAGCGTCCCACAGGGAAATTCACCCCTCCACTTT. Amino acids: CASVPQGNSPLHF.

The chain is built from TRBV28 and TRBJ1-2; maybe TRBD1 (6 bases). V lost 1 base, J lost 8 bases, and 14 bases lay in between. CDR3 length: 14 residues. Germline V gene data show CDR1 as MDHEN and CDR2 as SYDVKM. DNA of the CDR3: TGTGCCAGCAGTTTATTGGGGGGCAGAGGGGGCTACACCTTC. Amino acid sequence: CASSLLGGRGGYTF.

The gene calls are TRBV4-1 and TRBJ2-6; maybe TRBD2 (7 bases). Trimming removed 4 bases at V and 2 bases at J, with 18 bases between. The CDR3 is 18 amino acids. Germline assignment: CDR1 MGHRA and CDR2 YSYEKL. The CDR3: CASSPPHREGAGANVLTF. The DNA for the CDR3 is TGCGCCAGCAGCCCCCCTCACAGGGAGGGTGCTGGGGCCAACGTCCTGACTTTC.

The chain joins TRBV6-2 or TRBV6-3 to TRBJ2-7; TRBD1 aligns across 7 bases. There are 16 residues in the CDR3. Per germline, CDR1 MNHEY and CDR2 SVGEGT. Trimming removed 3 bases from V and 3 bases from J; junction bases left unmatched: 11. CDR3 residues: CASSYRQGKGIYEQYF. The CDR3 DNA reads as TGTGCCAGCAGTTATCGACAGGGAAAAGGGATCTACGAGCAGTACTTC.

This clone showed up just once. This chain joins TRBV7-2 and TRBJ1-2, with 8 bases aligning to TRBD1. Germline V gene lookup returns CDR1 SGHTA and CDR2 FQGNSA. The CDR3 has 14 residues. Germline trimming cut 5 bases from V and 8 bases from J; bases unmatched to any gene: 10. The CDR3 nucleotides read TGTGCCAGCAGCGCGGACAGGGTGGCGTCCGGCTACACCTTC. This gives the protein CASSADRVASGYTF. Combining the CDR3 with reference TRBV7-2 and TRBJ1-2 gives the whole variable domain GAGVSQSPSNKVTEKGKDVELRCDPISGHTALYWYRQSLGQGLEFLIYFQGNSAPDKSGLPSDRFSAERTGGSVSTLTIQRTQQEDSAVYLCASSADRVASGYTFGSGTRLTVV.

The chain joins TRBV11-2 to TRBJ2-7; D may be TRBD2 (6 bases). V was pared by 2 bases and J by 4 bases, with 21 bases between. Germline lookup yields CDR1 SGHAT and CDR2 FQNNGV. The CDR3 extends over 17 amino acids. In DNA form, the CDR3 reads TGTGCCAGCAGCTTAAGACCCGGCGGGGTAGGCCCTTACGAGCAGTACTTC. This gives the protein CASSLRPGGVGPYEQYF.

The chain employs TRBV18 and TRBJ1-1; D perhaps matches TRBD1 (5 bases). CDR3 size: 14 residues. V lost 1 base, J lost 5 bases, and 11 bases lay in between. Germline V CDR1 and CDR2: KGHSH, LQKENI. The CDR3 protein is CASSPHGGVTEAFF. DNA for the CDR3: TGTGCCAGCTCACCACATGGGGGGGTGACTGAAGCTTTCTTT.

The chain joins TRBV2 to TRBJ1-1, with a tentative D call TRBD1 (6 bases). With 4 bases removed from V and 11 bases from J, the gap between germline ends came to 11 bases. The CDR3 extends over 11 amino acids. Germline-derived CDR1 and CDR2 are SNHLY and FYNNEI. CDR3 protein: CASSGGGAAFF. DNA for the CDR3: TGTGCCAGCAGTGGAGGGGGGGCGGCTTTCTTT.

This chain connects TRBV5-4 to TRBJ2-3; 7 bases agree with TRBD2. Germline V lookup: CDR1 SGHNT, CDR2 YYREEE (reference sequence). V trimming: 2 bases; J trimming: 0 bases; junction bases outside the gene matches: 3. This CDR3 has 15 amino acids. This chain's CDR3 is CASSFSSGSTDTQYF. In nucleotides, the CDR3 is TGTGCCAGCAGCTTTTCTAGCGGTAGCACAGATACGCAGTATTTT. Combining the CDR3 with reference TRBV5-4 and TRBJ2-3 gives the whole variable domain ETGVTQSPTHLIKTRGQQVTLRCSSQSGHNTVSWYQQALGQGPQFIFQYYREEENGRGNFPPRFSGLQFPNYSSELNVNALELDDSALYLCASSFSSGSTDTQYFGPGTRLTVL.

CDR3: CASSLAGSGANVLTF. DNA of the CDR3: TGTGCCAGCAGCTTGGCCGGCTCTGGGGCCAACGTCCTGACTTTC. The rearrangement joins TRBV5-6 to TRBJ2-6; no clear D gene. Trimming removed 0 bases at V and 0 bases at J, with 4 bases between. This CDR3 is built from 15 residues. Germline lookup yields CDR1 SGHDT and CDR2 YYEEEE.

CDR3 bases: TGCGCCAGCAGCTTGGGGCACTTCTACGAGCAGTACTTC. Translating gives CASSLGHFYEQYF. The chain has TRBV5-1 and TRBJ2-7; D ambiguous. Germline V CDR1 and CDR2: SGHRS, YFSETQ. Trimming shortened V by 0 bases and J by 3 bases, and 7 bases separated the two germline ends. There are 13 residues in the CDR3.

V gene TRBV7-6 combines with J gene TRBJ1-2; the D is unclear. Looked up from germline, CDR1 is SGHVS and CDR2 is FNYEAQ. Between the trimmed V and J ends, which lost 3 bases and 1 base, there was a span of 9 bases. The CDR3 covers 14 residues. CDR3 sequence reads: CASSFGNNNYGYTF. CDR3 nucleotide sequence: TGTGCCAGCAGCTTTGGGAATAATAACTATGGCTACACCTTC. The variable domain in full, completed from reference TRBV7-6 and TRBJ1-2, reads GAGVSQSPRYKVTKRGQDVALRCDPISGHVSLYWYRQALGQGPEFLTYFNYEAQQDKSGLPNDRFSAERPEGSISTLTIQRTEQRDSAMYRCASSFGNNNYGYTFGSGTRLTVV.

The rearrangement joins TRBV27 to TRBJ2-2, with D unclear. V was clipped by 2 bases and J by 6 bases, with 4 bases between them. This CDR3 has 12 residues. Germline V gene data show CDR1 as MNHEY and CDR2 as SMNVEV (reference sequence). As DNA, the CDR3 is TGTGCCAGCAGTTTACACGCCGGGGAGCTGTTTTTT. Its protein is CASSLHAGELFF.

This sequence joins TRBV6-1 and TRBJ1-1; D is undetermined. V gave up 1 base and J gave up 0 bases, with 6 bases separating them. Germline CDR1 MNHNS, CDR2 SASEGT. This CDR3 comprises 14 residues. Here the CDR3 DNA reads TGTGCCAGCAGTGAAGAGGGCCTGAACACTGAAGCTTTCTTT. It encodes CASSEEGLNTEAFF.